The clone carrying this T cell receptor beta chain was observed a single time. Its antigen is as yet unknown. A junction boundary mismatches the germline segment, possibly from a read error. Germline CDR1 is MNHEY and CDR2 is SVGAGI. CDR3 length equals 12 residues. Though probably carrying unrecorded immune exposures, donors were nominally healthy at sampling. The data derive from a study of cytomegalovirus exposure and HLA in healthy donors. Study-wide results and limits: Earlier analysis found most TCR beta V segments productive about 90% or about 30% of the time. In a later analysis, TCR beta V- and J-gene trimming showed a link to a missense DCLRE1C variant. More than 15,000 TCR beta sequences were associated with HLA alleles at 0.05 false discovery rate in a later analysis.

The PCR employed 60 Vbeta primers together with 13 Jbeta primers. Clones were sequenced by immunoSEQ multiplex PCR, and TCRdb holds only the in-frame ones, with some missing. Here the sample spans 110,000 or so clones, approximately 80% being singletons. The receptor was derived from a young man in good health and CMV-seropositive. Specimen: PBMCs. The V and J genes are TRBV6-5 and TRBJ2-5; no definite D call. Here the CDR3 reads CASRRASEAQYF. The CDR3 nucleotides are TGTGCCAGCAGACGCGCCTCAGAGGCCCAGTACTTC.